These T cell receptor beta chains were read from a single sample in a study of blood T cell repertoires in COVID-19. Sequencing used immunoSEQ multiplex PCR; TCRdb keeps in-frame clones, though not all of them. This sample has 25,000 to 30,000 clones, with about 80% found just once. The sequenced sample consisted of peripheral blood. These receptors all come from a man in his 70s with active COVID-19. Each CDR3 is given with its conserved first and last residue.

j_call v_call cdr3_aa
TRBJ1-1 TRBV30 CAWRPFSGLNTEAFF
TRBJ2-3 TRBV27 CASSPGLGGTDTQYF
TRBJ1-3 TRBV27 CASSLSSGNTIYF
TRBJ2-7 TRBV30 CAWRPPGTGLDEQYF
TRBJ2-1 TRBV11-3 CASSFSGDIGEQFF
TRBJ1-1 TRBV18 CASSPRRQSNTEAFF
TRBJ2-4 TRBV27 CASSLRPGGIQYF
TRBJ2-5 TRBV19 CASSRTDRVRETQYF
TRBJ2-7 TRBV5-1 CASSPRASSYEQYF
TRBJ2-7 TRBV3-1/TRBV3-2 CASRAAGTGFYEQYF
TRBJ1-3 TRBV5-1 CASSKDKQGNTIYF
TRBJ1-4 TRBV11-3 CASSFGQATNEKLFF
TRBJ2-7 TRBV7-9 CNSGSAILSYEQYF
TRBJ1-6 TRBV12-2 CASRLGQRNSPLHF
TRBJ1-6 TRBV18 CASSHPDNRGRNSPLHF
TRBJ1-1 TRBV6-4 CASSRDRGTEAFF
TRBJ1-6 TRBV5-6 CASSKGQGAPRGYSPLHF
TRBJ2-1 TRBV13 CASSLEVPSGGAEYEQFF
TRBJ2-3 TRBV7-9 CASSSGSADTQYF
TRBJ1-2 TRBV27 CASSSSGTGFGYTF
TRBJ1-5 TRBV7-2 CASSLRAPTGYSNQPQHF
TRBJ2-5 TRBV6-5 CASSYSDRPQETQYF
TRBJ2-5 TRBV11-3 CASSFGGDRLGRGKTQYF
TRBJ2-1 TRBV5-1 CASSLGGTGVAPSSYNEQFF
TRBJ1-1 TRBV7-6 CASSLSDTLEAFF
TRBJ2-1 TRBV27 CASSTQVVNEQFF
TRBJ2-7 TRBV9 CASSPRRGRGEQYF
TRBJ2-3 TRBV7-9 CASSLDGGGTDTQYF
TRBJ2-7 TRBV29-1 CSVARDRGNEQYF
TRBJ1-5 TRBV5-1 CASSPGTISNQPQHF
TRBJ1-3 TRBV6-4 CAPTDPGDSGNTIYF
TRBJ2-3 TRBV9 CASSVGDYLTDTQYF
TRBJ2-3 TRBV3-1/TRBV3-2 CASSQVGSGGSSTDTQYF
TRBJ2-7 TRBV27 CASSPLGQGTVEQYF
TRBJ2-5 TRBV27 CASSFAGRGETQYF
TRBJ1-1 TRBV9 CASSVGQGLANTEAFF
TRBJ2-7 TRBV18 CASSPWTGVSYEQYF
TRBJ2-5 TRBV3-1/TRBV3-2 CASSTGTGIRETQYF
TRBJ2-1 TRBV4-1 CASSPLGSGGNNEQFF
TRBJ1-4 TRBV3-1/TRBV3-2 CASSHPTGENEKLFF
TRBJ2-3 TRBV12-5 CASGNPPSGVSPADTQYF
TRBJ2-6 TRBV18 CASSPTKQGAAGANVLTF